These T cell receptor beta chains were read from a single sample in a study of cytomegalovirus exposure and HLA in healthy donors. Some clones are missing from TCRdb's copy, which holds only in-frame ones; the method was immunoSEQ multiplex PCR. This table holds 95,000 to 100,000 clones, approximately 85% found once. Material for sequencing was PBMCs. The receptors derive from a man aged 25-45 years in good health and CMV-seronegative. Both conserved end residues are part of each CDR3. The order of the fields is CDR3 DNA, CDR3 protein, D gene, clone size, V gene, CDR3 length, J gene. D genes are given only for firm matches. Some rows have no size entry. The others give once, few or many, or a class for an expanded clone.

cdr3_nt: TGTGCCAGCAGCCGGGACAGGGGAGGCGAGCAGTACTTC; cdr3_aa: CASSRDRGGEQYF; d_call: TRBD1; clone_size: NA; v_call: TRBV6-5; cdr3_length: 13; j_call: TRBJ2-7
cdr3_nt: TGTGCCTGGTCCGAGGCGGGGACAGCTGGCACAGATACGCAGTATTTT; cdr3_aa: CAWSEAGTAGTDTQYF; d_call: NA; clone_size: NA; v_call: TRBV30; cdr3_length: 16; j_call: TRBJ2-3
cdr3_nt: TGCGCCAGCAAACTCCCCCCGAACACTGAAGCTTTCTTT; cdr3_aa: CASKLPPNTEAFF; d_call: NA; clone_size: NA; v_call: TRBV4-1; cdr3_length: 13; j_call: TRBJ1-1
cdr3_nt: TGTGCCAGCAGTGGGGGGGAGGCGAACACTGAAGCTTTCTTT; cdr3_aa: CASSGGEANTEAFF; d_call: NA; clone_size: NA; v_call: TRBV5-4; cdr3_length: 14; j_call: TRBJ1-1
cdr3_nt: TGTGCCTGGAGAGCAAGAAGGACGGGCCGGGGCTCCTACGAGCAGTACTTC; cdr3_aa: CAWRARRTGRGSYEQYF; d_call: NA; clone_size: NA; v_call: TRBV30; cdr3_length: 17; j_call: TRBJ2-7
cdr3_nt: TGCGCCAGCAGCCAAGACGGGACAGAAGGCTACACCTTC; cdr3_aa: CASSQDGTEGYTF; d_call: TRBD1; clone_size: NA; v_call: TRBV4-3; cdr3_length: 13; j_call: TRBJ1-2
cdr3_nt: TGTGCCAGCAGCTTAGTAGTCGCGGGGCCAGAGACCCAGTACTTC; cdr3_aa: CASSLVVAGPETQYF; d_call: NA; clone_size: NA; v_call: TRBV7-8; cdr3_length: 15; j_call: TRBJ2-5
cdr3_nt: TGTGCCAGCAGCGATAAAGGACAGGGCAGCGAGCAGTACTTC; cdr3_aa: CASSDKGQGSEQYF; d_call: TRBD1; clone_size: NA; v_call: TRBV9; cdr3_length: 14; j_call: TRBJ2-7
cdr3_nt: TGTGCCAGCAGCTCGGCCCCGGACTTTCCCTACAATGAGCAGTTCTTC; cdr3_aa: CASSSAPDFPYNEQFF; d_call: NA; clone_size: NA; v_call: TRBV13; cdr3_length: 16; j_call: TRBJ2-1
cdr3_nt: TGTGCCACCAGCAGAGGAACAGGGTCCGAGCAGTACTTC; cdr3_aa: CATSRGTGSEQYF; d_call: NA; clone_size: NA; v_call: TRBV15; cdr3_length: 13; j_call: TRBJ2-7
cdr3_nt: TGCAGTGCTAGCGGGAGCGCTGAAGCTTTCTTT; cdr3_aa: CSASGSAEAFF; d_call: NA; clone_size: NA; v_call: TRBV20-1; cdr3_length: 11; j_call: TRBJ1-1
cdr3_nt: TGTGCCAGTAGTATTCGGACAGGGAGCACTGAAGCTTTCTTT; cdr3_aa: CASSIRTGSTEAFF; d_call: TRBD1; clone_size: few; v_call: TRBV19; cdr3_length: 14; j_call: TRBJ1-1
cdr3_nt: TGTGCCACCAGCAGAGATCTAGGGACAGGGTTCGAGCAGTACTTC; cdr3_aa: CATSRDLGTGFEQYF; d_call: TRBD1; clone_size: NA; v_call: TRBV15; cdr3_length: 15; j_call: TRBJ2-7
cdr3_nt: TGCAGTGCTAGAGACCGACAGCTCAACACCTTC; cdr3_aa: CSARDRQLNTF; d_call: NA; clone_size: NA; v_call: TRBV20-1; cdr3_length: 11; j_call: TRBJ1-2
cdr3_nt: TGCGCCAGCAGCCAAGATTCACAGGGGGATCAGCCCCAGCATTTT; cdr3_aa: CASSQDSQGDQPQHF; d_call: TRBD1; clone_size: NA; v_call: TRBV4-3; cdr3_length: 15; j_call: TRBJ1-5
cdr3_nt: TGTGCCAGCAGAAACAGGGGTTGGAATGAAAAACTGTTTTTT; cdr3_aa: CASRNRGWNEKLFF; d_call: TRBD1; clone_size: NA; v_call: TRBV6-6; cdr3_length: 14; j_call: TRBJ1-4
cdr3_nt: TGTGCCAGCAGCTTATCCATAGCGGGGGGGCGGTACGAGCAGTACTTC; cdr3_aa: CASSLSIAGGRYEQYF; d_call: TRBD2; clone_size: NA; v_call: TRBV7-8; cdr3_length: 16; j_call: TRBJ2-7
cdr3_nt: TGTGCCAGTAGTATGGGAGGGAACACTGAAGCTTTCTTT; cdr3_aa: CASSMGGNTEAFF; d_call: NA; clone_size: NA; v_call: TRBV19; cdr3_length: 13; j_call: TRBJ1-1
cdr3_nt: TGCGCCAGCAGTCACCGCCAGGGGTTATTTCAGAACACCGGGGAGCTGTTTTTT; cdr3_aa: CASSHRQGLFQNTGELFF; d_call: NA; clone_size: NA; v_call: TRBV23-1; cdr3_length: 18; j_call: TRBJ2-2